This T cell receptor (beta chain) was found in a study of shared T cell receptors in the human thymus. In its sample, this clone was seen a few times. The data were produced by immunoSEQ multiplex PCR, yet TCRdb's version contains in-frame clones alone and is incomplete. The sample has 600,000 to 900,000 clones, 75% to 90% seen once. The germline CDR1 and CDR2 sequences are MDHEN and SYDVKM. The CDR3 has 16 amino acids. V dropped 5 bases and J dropped 3; count of bases not matched to a gene: 12. These data were likewise used in another study, on human thymus T cells.

The chain uses TRBV28 and TRBJ2-7; the match to TRBD1 covers 8 bases. Sequencing used thymocytes. The origin of this receptor is a girl under two years old with a congenital heart defect. CDR3 in amino acids: CASSIYRDRRIYEQYF. CDR3 nucleotides: TGTGCCAGCAGTATCTACCGGGACAGGCGAATCTACGAGCAGTACTTC.